This record looks at one T cell receptor (beta chain) sequence and its context. Its antigen is currently unknown. The CDR3 is 14 amino acids. V dropped 1 base and J dropped 0 bases, with 4 bases sitting between them. The germline V gene has CDR1 MNHEY and CDR2 SVGAGI. This sample was taken from a study of blood T cells in healthy people across ages. Regarding the study as a whole: The diversity estimates, figures obtained from one million T cells, were considered underestimates. Long-lived donors had more naive CD4+ cells and higher diversity than aged donors. Age advanced and TCR beta diversity per million T cells fell, roughly linearly.

Next came a second PCR, run for about 7 to 12 cycles, which used a sample-barcoded 5' primer along with a J-beta primer mix. MiXCR, applied by TCRdb to the 5' RACE reads, yields one record per CDR3 protein. The sample records 1.5 million to 2 million distinct CDR3 sequences, 28% being singletons. The clonotype comes from a woman aged 25 to 45 in good health. The V gene is TRBV6-5, the J gene TRBJ1-3; D is undetermined. The specimen was blood. The CDR3 region is CASSYLRSGNTIYF. DNA of the CDR3: TGTGCCAGCAGTTACTTACGCTCTGGAAACACCATATATTTT.